The next 11 T cell receptor beta chains were all read from a single sample in a study of human CD8 memory T cell subsets. TPEX denoted exhausted-like, CCR7+ PD-1+ TIGIT+ early memory CD8+ T cells. UMI-labeled 5' RACE was used, and it produced the TCR beta libraries. Using the 5' RACE reads, TCRdb records one entry per CDR3 protein without DNA. Its clone listing holds about 6,500 distinct CDR3 sequences. Sequenced sample: CD8+ T cells from PBMCs. All receptors come from a human donor in good health.

The V and J genes are TRBV20-1 and TRBJ2-7; TCRdb selects TRBD2, and the lack of DNA leaves this call unchecked. From germline, CDR1 is DFQATT and CDR2 SNEGSKA (reference sequence). This CDR3 region has 15 residues. The CDR3 region is CSAPSPRDKPRVQYF.

The chain's CDR3 is CASSQDNYNSPLHF. This sequence joins TRBV4-1 and TRBJ1-6. CDR1 is MGHRA and CDR2 is YSYEKL in the germline V gene. The length of the CDR3 is 14 residues.

CDR3: CASGGIRTSGRQSSYNEQFF. The chain links TRBV12-5 to TRBJ2-1; TCRdb's D call of TRBD2 is untestable without DNA. This CDR3 region has 20 residues. In germline, CDR1 is LGHNT, CDR2 FRNRAP.

V is TRBV7-9 and J is TRBJ2-3; the TRBD1 assignment by TCRdb is unverifiable without DNA. CDR1 and CDR2 from the germline V gene are SEHNR and FQNEAQ (reference sequence). The CDR3 sequence is 12 residues long. CDR3 sequence: CASTSRTDTQYF.

The CDR3 is CAISEFGTGGNYGYTF. The rearrangement links TRBV10-3 to TRBJ1-2; no DNA is available, so the TRBD1 call from TCRdb remains unchecked. This CDR3 comprises 16 residues. CDR1 is ENHRY, CDR2 SYGVKD, per germline.

The chain is built from TRBV20-1 and TRBJ2-1. There are 12 residues in the CDR3. Germline CDR1 reads DFQATT; CDR2 reads SNEGSKA (reference sequence). The CDR3 region is CSAWTVFNEQFF.

CDR3 residues: CASRPSGSEQFF. The chain couples TRBV12-3 or TRBV12-4 to TRBJ2-1; TCRdb selects TRBD2, and the lack of DNA leaves this call unchecked. CDR3 length: 12 residues.

J is TRBJ2-2 and V is TRBV7-6; the TCRdb call, TRBD2, lacks DNA for checking. The germline gives CDR1 SGHVS, CDR2 FNYEAQ. The length of the CDR3 is 15 residues. CDR3 residues: CASSFTSGNTGELFF.

This clonotype is deemed medium-sized (0.01 to 0.1%) by its frequency. The V and J genes are TRBV9 and TRBJ1-3. The CDR3 runs 14 residues. Germline V lookup: CDR1 SGDLS, CDR2 YYNGEE. CDR3 sequence reads: CASSWGGSGNTIYF.

The V and J genes are TRBV7-6 and TRBJ1-2. The length of the CDR3 is 15 residues. CDR1 is SGHVS and CDR2 is FNYEAQ in the germline V gene. The CDR3 loop is CASSSGSSAGYGYTF.

The V call is TRBV28, the J call TRBJ1-4; as DNA is missing, the TRBD1 call by TCRdb cannot be tested. The CDR3 runs 14 residues. The V gene's germline CDR1 is MDHEN and CDR2 SYDVKM. CDR3 region: CASRPTGGGEKLFF.